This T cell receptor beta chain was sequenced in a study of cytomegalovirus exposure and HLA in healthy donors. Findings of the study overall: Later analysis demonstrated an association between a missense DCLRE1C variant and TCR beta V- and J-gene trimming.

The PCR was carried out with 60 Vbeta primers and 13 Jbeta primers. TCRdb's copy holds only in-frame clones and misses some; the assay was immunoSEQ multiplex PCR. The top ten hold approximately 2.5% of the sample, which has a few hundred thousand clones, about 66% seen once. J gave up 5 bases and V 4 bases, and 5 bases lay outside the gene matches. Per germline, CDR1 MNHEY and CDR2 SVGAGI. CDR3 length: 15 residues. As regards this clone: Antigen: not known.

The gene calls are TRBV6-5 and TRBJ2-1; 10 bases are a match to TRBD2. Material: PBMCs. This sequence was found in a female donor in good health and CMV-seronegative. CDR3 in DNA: TGTGCCAGCAGTTGGTGGACTAGCGGACACAATGAGCAGTTCTTC. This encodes CASSWWTSGHNEQFF.